This is a list of T cell receptor beta chains from one sample in a study of blood T cell repertoires in COVID-19. Sequenced by immunoSEQ multiplex PCR; TCRdb stores in-frame clones only, minus some. The sample records approximately 140,000 clones, under 80% being singletons. The sample was peripheral blood. These receptors were obtained from an elderly man with acute or convalescent COVID-19. The CDR3 runs from the conserved cysteine through the conserved F or W. Fields, in order: V gene, J gene, D gene, clone size, CDR3 protein, CDR3 DNA. A D gene is named only where the DNA matches it firmly. Rows may omit the clone size; those that give it use once, few, many or a size class.

v_gene: TRBV5-5; j_gene: TRBJ1-3; d_gene: .; abundance: .; CDR3aa: CASSLELLSGNTIYF; CDR3nt: TGTGCCAGCAGCTTGGAGCTCCTCTCTGGAAACACCATATATTTT
v_gene: TRBV7-8; j_gene: TRBJ2-6; d_gene: .; abundance: .; CDR3aa: CASTGSSGANVLTF; CDR3nt: TGTGCCAGCACCGGTTCCTCTGGGGCCAACGTCCTGACTTTC
v_gene: TRBV11-3; j_gene: TRBJ2-2; d_gene: .; abundance: .; CDR3aa: CASSLDYRGELFF; CDR3nt: TGTGCCAGCAGCTTAGATTACCGGGGGGAGCTGTTTTTT
v_gene: TRBV19; j_gene: TRBJ2-2; d_gene: .; abundance: .; CDR3aa: CASRFGTGELFF; CDR3nt: TGTGCCAGTAGGTTCGGGACCGGGGAGCTGTTTTTT
v_gene: TRBV7-8; j_gene: TRBJ2-2; d_gene: TRBD2; abundance: .; CDR3aa: CASSPAGGTSGTGELFF; CDR3nt: TGTGCCAGCAGCCCGGCGGGGGGAACCTCGGGGACCGGGGAGCTGTTTTTT
v_gene: TRBV24-1; j_gene: TRBJ2-5; d_gene: TRBD1; abundance: .; CDR3aa: CATSDYGQGRAFQPETQYF; CDR3nt: TGTGCCACCAGTGATTACGGACAGGGAAGGGCTTTCCAGCCCGAGACCCAGTACTTC
v_gene: TRBV24-1; j_gene: TRBJ2-3; d_gene: TRBD2; abundance: once; CDR3aa: CATSDFQASGADTQYF; CDR3nt: TGTGCCACCAGTGATTTTCAGGCTAGCGGGGCAGATACGCAGTATTTT
v_gene: TRBV15; j_gene: TRBJ1-5; d_gene: .; abundance: .; CDR3aa: CATSRDTGRSNQPQHF; CDR3nt: TGTGCCACCAGCAGAGATACAGGGCGGTCCAATCAGCCCCAGCATTTT
v_gene: TRBV12-5; j_gene: TRBJ1-1; d_gene: .; abundance: .; CDR3aa: CASGLYGTEAFF; CDR3nt: TGTGCTAGTGGTTTGTACGGGACTGAAGCTTTCTTT
v_gene: TRBV5-8; j_gene: TRBJ1-4; d_gene: .; abundance: .; CDR3aa: CASSPGINEKLFF; CDR3nt: TGTGCCAGCAGCCCGGGGATTAATGAAAAACTGTTTTTT
v_gene: TRBV18; j_gene: TRBJ1-5; d_gene: TRBD1; abundance: few; CDR3aa: CASSPDRGNQPQHF; CDR3nt: TGTGCCAGCTCACCGGACAGGGGGAATCAGCCCCAGCATTTT
v_gene: TRBV3-1/TRBV3-2; j_gene: TRBJ2-5; d_gene: .; abundance: .; CDR3aa: CASSQAGLTETQYF; CDR3nt: TGTGCCAGCAGCCAAGCAGGGTTGACGGAGACCCAGTACTTC
v_gene: TRBV7-4; j_gene: TRBJ1-5; d_gene: .; abundance: .; CDR3aa: CASSFRDYSNQPQHF; CDR3nt: TGTGCCAGCAGCTTCAGGGATTATAGCAATCAGCCCCAGCATTTT
v_gene: TRBV7-2; j_gene: TRBJ2-1; d_gene: TRBD1; abundance: .; CDR3aa: CASSLRTGPNEQFF; CDR3nt: TGTGCCAGCAGCTTACGGACAGGGCCCAATGAGCAGTTCTTC
v_gene: TRBV2; j_gene: TRBJ2-3; d_gene: .; abundance: .; CDR3aa: CASTAGVTTDTQYF; CDR3nt: TGTGCCAGCACCGCAGGGGTCACCACAGATACGCAGTATTTT
v_gene: TRBV4-3; j_gene: TRBJ2-2; d_gene: .; abundance: .; CDR3aa: CASSQDLRVGELFF; CDR3nt: TGCGCCAGCAGCCAAGATCTGAGGGTCGGGGAGCTGTTTTTT
v_gene: TRBV15; j_gene: TRBJ2-7; d_gene: .; abundance: once; CDR3aa: CATSGRRSGAYEQYF; CDR3nt: TGTGCCACCAGCGGGCGTCGGTCCGGGGCCTACGAGCAGTACTTC
v_gene: TRBV15; j_gene: TRBJ1-2; d_gene: .; abundance: .; CDR3aa: CATSRDGVRGDGYTF; CDR3nt: TGTGCCACCAGCAGAGATGGGGTCCGGGGTGATGGCTACACCTTC
v_gene: TRBV2; j_gene: TRBJ1-3; d_gene: .; abundance: few; CDR3aa: CASRREDNTIYF; CDR3nt: TGTGCCAGTCGCAGGGAGGACAACACCATATATTTT
v_gene: TRBV6-2/TRBV6-3; j_gene: TRBJ1-1; d_gene: .; abundance: once; CDR3aa: CASSYYSGEAFF; CDR3nt: TGTGCCAGCAGTTACTATAGCGGTGAAGCTTTCTTT
v_gene: TRBV3-1/TRBV3-2; j_gene: TRBJ1-5; d_gene: .; abundance: .; CDR3aa: CASSQASNQPQHF; CDR3nt: TGTGCCAGCAGCCAAGCAAGCAATCAGCCCCAGCATTTT
v_gene: TRBV7-9; j_gene: TRBJ2-7; d_gene: .; abundance: .; CDR3aa: CASSPSDISYEQYF; CDR3nt: TGTGCCAGCAGCCCCTCGGACATCTCCTACGAGCAGTACTTC
v_gene: TRBV11-2; j_gene: TRBJ2-1; d_gene: .; abundance: few; CDR3aa: CASSLVFSLGGRYNEQFF; CDR3nt: TGTGCCAGCAGCTTAGTATTTTCTCTTGGGGGGAGATACAATGAGCAGTTCTTC
v_gene: TRBV28; j_gene: TRBJ1-1; d_gene: .; abundance: .; CDR3aa: CASSFGGQNTEAFF; CDR3nt: TGTGCCAGCAGTTTTGGGGGACAGAACACTGAAGCTTTCTTT
v_gene: TRBV2; j_gene: TRBJ1-5; d_gene: TRBD1; abundance: once; CDR3aa: CASRRQGLDQPQHF; CDR3nt: TGTGCCAGCAGACGACAGGGGCTCGATCAGCCCCAGCATTTT
v_gene: TRBV7-9; j_gene: TRBJ2-1; d_gene: TRBD2; abundance: .; CDR3aa: CASSRGGPAGGEQFF; CDR3nt: TGTGCCAGCAGCCGGGGGGGGCCGGCGGGGGGTGAGCAGTTCTTC
v_gene: TRBV6-5; j_gene: TRBJ1-5; d_gene: TRBD1; abundance: .; CDR3aa: CASKGQGNQPQHF; CDR3nt: TGTGCCAGCAAGGGACAGGGCAACCAGCCCCAGCATTTT
v_gene: TRBV4-3; j_gene: TRBJ1-1; d_gene: TRBD1; abundance: .; CDR3aa: CASSQDFGTGNTEAFF; CDR3nt: TGCGCCAGCAGCCAAGATTTCGGGACAGGGAACACTGAAGCTTTCTTT
v_gene: TRBV18; j_gene: TRBJ1-2; d_gene: TRBD1; abundance: .; CDR3aa: CASSPWGTDGYTF; CDR3nt: TGTGCCAGCTCACCATGGGGGACAGATGGCTACACCTTC
v_gene: TRBV6-6; j_gene: TRBJ1-1; d_gene: .; abundance: .; CDR3aa: CASSYDSGEAFF; CDR3nt: TGTGCCAGCAGTTACGACAGTGGAGAAGCTTTCTTT
v_gene: TRBV15; j_gene: TRBJ1-1; d_gene: .; abundance: .; CDR3aa: CATSRTTGNTEAFF; CDR3nt: TGTGCCACCAGCAGAACGACAGGAAACACTGAAGCTTTCTTT
v_gene: TRBV7-9; j_gene: TRBJ1-1; d_gene: TRBD1; abundance: .; CDR3aa: CASSSIQGRTSTEAFF; CDR3nt: TGTGCCAGCAGCTCAATACAGGGGAGGACGAGCACTGAAGCTTTCTTT
v_gene: TRBV10-1; j_gene: TRBJ2-5; d_gene: TRBD2; abundance: .; CDR3aa: CATLAGGPGTQYF; CDR3nt: TGCGCCACTCTTGCGGGGGGGCCGGGGACCCAGTACTTC
v_gene: TRBV6-6; j_gene: TRBJ2-6; d_gene: TRBD1; abundance: .; CDR3aa: CASRTGGSGANVLTF; CDR3nt: TGTGCCAGCAGGACAGGGGGCTCTGGGGCCAACGTCCTGACTTTC
v_gene: TRBV30; j_gene: TRBJ2-1; d_gene: TRBD2; abundance: .; CDR3aa: CAWSVREGEQFF; CDR3nt: TGTGCCTGGAGTGTACGGGAGGGTGAGCAGTTCTTC
v_gene: TRBV3-1/TRBV3-2; j_gene: TRBJ1-1; d_gene: TRBD1; abundance: .; CDR3aa: CASSQGTGRLMNTEAFF; CDR3nt: TGTGCCAGCAGCCAAGGGACAGGGCGCCTCATGAACACTGAAGCTTTCTTT
v_gene: TRBV4-3; j_gene: TRBJ2-3; d_gene: TRBD2; abundance: .; CDR3aa: CASSQDVAGSLADTQYF; CDR3nt: TGCGCCAGCAGCCAAGATGTAGCGGGGTCTCTTGCAGATACGCAGTATTTT
v_gene: TRBV28; j_gene: TRBJ1-5; d_gene: .; abundance: .; CDR3aa: CASSLTGPGNQPQHF; CDR3nt: TGTGCCAGCAGTTTAACAGGGCCAGGCAATCAGCCCCAGCATTTT
v_gene: TRBV6-2/TRBV6-3; j_gene: TRBJ1-1; d_gene: TRBD1; abundance: .; CDR3aa: CASSPSDRGVFAEAFF; CDR3nt: TGTGCCAGCAGTCCATCTGACAGGGGAGTTTTCGCTGAAGCTTTCTTT
v_gene: TRBV7-9; j_gene: TRBJ1-2; d_gene: .; abundance: .; CDR3aa: CASSLSLTSRGSNYGYTF; CDR3nt: TGTGCCAGCAGCTTATCTTTGACGTCTCGGGGTTCTAACTATGGCTACACCTTC
v_gene: TRBV27; j_gene: TRBJ1-1; d_gene: .; abundance: .; CDR3aa: CASRTSGSTEAFF; CDR3nt: TGTGCCAGCAGGACCTCTGGGAGCACTGAAGCTTTCTTT
v_gene: TRBV3-1/TRBV3-2; j_gene: TRBJ2-7; d_gene: TRBD1; abundance: .; CDR3aa: CASSRGTGVLYEQYF; CDR3nt: TGTGCCAGCAGCCGCGGGACAGGGGTCCTATACGAGCAGTACTTC
v_gene: TRBV6-6; j_gene: TRBJ1-1; d_gene: .; abundance: few; CDR3aa: CASKREGYTEAFF; CDR3nt: TGTGCCAGCAAACGGGAAGGGTACACTGAAGCTTTCTTT
v_gene: TRBV3-1/TRBV3-2; j_gene: TRBJ1-1; d_gene: .; abundance: .; CDR3aa: CASSPLRTLNTEAFF; CDR3nt: TGTGCCAGCAGCCCGCTCCGGACACTAAACACTGAAGCTTTCTTT
v_gene: TRBV11-2; j_gene: TRBJ1-2; d_gene: TRBD1; abundance: once; CDR3aa: CASSWDRDSGYTF; CDR3nt: TGTGCCAGCAGCTGGGACAGAGATAGTGGCTACACCTTC
v_gene: TRBV28; j_gene: TRBJ1-5; d_gene: TRBD1; abundance: .; CDR3aa: CASSPHKGTGGQPQHF; CDR3nt: TGTGCCAGCAGTCCTCATAAAGGGACAGGGGGTCAGCCCCAGCATTTT
v_gene: TRBV28; j_gene: TRBJ1-5; d_gene: TRBD1; abundance: .; CDR3aa: CASSSTGTGGFSGNQPQHF; CDR3nt: TGTGCCAGCAGTTCAACCGGGACAGGGGGCTTCTCTGGCAATCAGCCCCAGCATTTT
v_gene: TRBV7-9; j_gene: TRBJ1-4; d_gene: TRBD1; abundance: .; CDR3aa: CASSRTGQGPEKLFF; CDR3nt: TGTGCCAGCAGCCGAACGGGACAGGGGCCTGAAAAACTGTTTTTT
v_gene: TRBV19; j_gene: TRBJ1-5; d_gene: .; abundance: .; CDR3aa: CASSGRQENQPQHF; CDR3nt: TGTGCCAGTAGTGGTCGACAGGAGAATCAGCCCCAGCATTTT
v_gene: TRBV6-6; j_gene: TRBJ1-3; d_gene: .; abundance: .; CDR3aa: CASTLVDHSGNTIYF; CDR3nt: TGTGCCAGCACCCTAGTGGATCACTCTGGAAACACCATATATTTT
v_gene: TRBV6-4; j_gene: TRBJ2-3; d_gene: .; abundance: .; CDR3aa: CASSERAASTDTQYF; CDR3nt: TGTGCCAGCAGTGAGCGAGCGGCTAGCACAGATACGCAGTATTTT
v_gene: TRBV6-6; j_gene: TRBJ1-5; d_gene: .; abundance: .; CDR3aa: CASSYSGGGQPQHF; CDR3nt: TGTGCCAGCAGTTACTCGGGGGGAGGTCAGCCCCAGCATTTT
v_gene: TRBV6-5; j_gene: TRBJ1-6; d_gene: TRBD1; abundance: .; CDR3aa: CASTRSTGGNSPLHF; CDR3nt: TGTGCCAGCACCCGCTCTACAGGGGGTAATTCACCCCTCCACTTT
v_gene: TRBV5-4; j_gene: TRBJ2-7; d_gene: .; abundance: few; CDR3aa: CASSSTGHLSYEQYF; CDR3nt: TGTGCCAGCAGCTCCACGGGACACCTCTCCTACGAGCAGTACTTC
v_gene: TRBV6-6; j_gene: TRBJ2-5; d_gene: .; abundance: .; CDR3aa: CASSRPSEETQYF; CDR3nt: TGTGCCAGCAGTAGGCCTAGCGAGGAGACCCAGTACTTC
v_gene: TRBV4-1; j_gene: TRBJ2-4; d_gene: .; abundance: .; CDR3aa: CASSQEQGGENIQYF; CDR3nt: TGCGCCAGCAGCCAAGAGCAGGGGGGCGAAAACATTCAGTACTTC
v_gene: TRBV28; j_gene: TRBJ2-5; d_gene: .; abundance: .; CDR3aa: CASSFGGEGEETQYF; CDR3nt: TGTGCCAGCAGTTTTGGGGGGGAGGGGGAAGAGACCCAGTACTTC
v_gene: TRBV3-1/TRBV3-2; j_gene: TRBJ1-4; d_gene: .; abundance: few; CDR3aa: CASSPRGHNEKLFF; CDR3nt: TGTGCCAGCAGCCCACGCGGTCATAATGAAAAACTGTTTTTT
v_gene: TRBV9; j_gene: TRBJ2-3; d_gene: .; abundance: .; CDR3aa: CASSPLGQGWNSDTQYF; CDR3nt: TGTGCCAGCAGCCCCTTGGGGCAGGGCTGGAATTCAGATACGCAGTATTTT
v_gene: TRBV28; j_gene: TRBJ1-2; d_gene: .; abundance: few; CDR3aa: CASSRPGDYGYTF; CDR3nt: TGTGCCAGCAGTCGTCCGGGAGACTATGGCTACACCTTC